The clone carrying this TCR beta chain was counted between two and nine times. Its antigen is still unknown. This CDR3 has 10 residues. Germline CDR1 and CDR2: SQVTM and ANQGSEA. V lost 0 bases, J lost 11 bases, and 7 bases lay in between. The source of the sample is a study of T cell responses to AZD1222 COVID-19 vaccine. Study context: Pooling of second doses given at about 4 or about 12 weeks was done. Notes on the study in general: At baseline, just a handful of AZD1222 recipients tested seropositive. A rise in Spike-specific TCR breadth and depth followed two AZD1222 doses.

Profiling relied on immunoSEQ multiplex PCR, and the TCRdb table lists in-frame clones only, not all of them. Of some 95,000 clones in the sample, 80% to 90% are singletons; the top ten hold 6.3%. V and J are TRBV29-1 and TRBJ1-1; possibly TRBD1 for D (5 bases). The sequenced sample was peripheral blood, obtained on day 0 of AZD1222 vaccination. The source is an adult in good health. In nucleotides, the CDR3 is TGCAGCGTTGAAGAGGCAGGGGCTTTCTTT. Translation gives CSVEEAGAFF.